This T cell receptor beta chain was profiled in a study of T cell changes during pregnancy in multiple sclerosis. Trimming took 5 bases from V and 5 from J, leaving 13 bases between them. Germline CDR1 and CDR2: SEHNR and FQNEAQ (reference sequence). The CDR3 contains 13 residues. The method was immunoSEQ multiplex PCR; TCRdb's version includes in-frame clones alone and lacks a portion of them. The sample gives 52,000 or so clones, around 90% of which show up once; 0.25% to 0.3% is in the top ten. The specimen comprised CD4+ T cells from peripheral blood mononuclear cells, sampled in the second trimester of pregnancy. This TCR was recovered from a female donor with multiple sclerosis, enrolled in a pregnancy study. The chain links TRBV7-9 to TRBJ2-7; D is uncertain. The CDR3 DNA sequence: TGTGCCAGCAGCCCGTTAACACGGGACGAGCAGTACTTC. Translated: CASSPLTRDEQYF.